These 17 T cell receptor beta chains originate from one sample sequenced in a study of cytomegalovirus exposure and HLA in healthy donors. It was with 60 Vbeta and 13 Jbeta primers that the PCR ran. Profiling relied on immunoSEQ multiplex PCR, and the TCRdb table lists in-frame clones only, not all of them. The data show 250,000 to 350,000 clones, with roughly 85% seen just once and around 4.2% held by the top ten. What was sequenced was PBMCs. The receptors stem from a man in his forties or fifties in good health and CMV-seropositive.

This clone appeared once. This chain joins TRBV5-1 and TRBJ1-2; D perhaps matches TRBD1 (5 bases). The length of the CDR3 is 14 residues. V lost 4 bases to trimming and J lost 6 bases, with 16 bases between them. Germline CDR1 is SGHRS and CDR2 is YFSETQ. The CDR3 loop is CASSVGGGNDGYTF. The CDR3 bases are TGCGCCAGCAGCGTTGGCGGGGGGAATGATGGCTACACCTTC. Drawing the rest from reference TRBV5-1 and TRBJ1-2, the complete variable domain is KAGVTQTPRYLIKTRGQQVTLSCSPISGHRSVSWYQQTPGQGLQFLFEYFSETQRNKGNFPGRFSGRQFSNSRSEMNVSTLELGDSALYLCASSVGGGNDGYTFGSGTRLTVV.

This clone was detected once. This chain connects TRBV6-5 to TRBJ2-5; weak D call: TRBD1 (5 bases). Trimming took off 8 bases at V and 3 bases at J, with 7 bases between the two ends. Germline-derived CDR1 and CDR2 are MNHEY and SVGAGI. The CDR3 is made up of 11 amino acids. CDR3 bases: TGTGCCAGCGGCAGGGAAGAGACCCAGTACTTC. This sequence encodes CASGREETQYF.

The rearrangement links TRBV29-1 to TRBJ2-7, with a possible D match to TRBD1 (6 bases). CDR3 length equals 12 residues. CDR1 and CDR2 (germline): SQVTM, ANQGSEA. V lost 6 bases, J lost 3 bases, and 12 bases lay in between. CDR3 in amino acids: CSVRQVGYEQYF. The CDR3 bases are TGCAGCGTCCGACAGGTTGGCTACGAGCAGTACTTC.

V gene TRBV28 combines with J gene TRBJ2-1; possible D gene TRBD1, 6 bases. The CDR3 totals 14 residues. Germline CDR1 reads MDHEN; CDR2 reads SYDVKM. The V end was cut by 2 bases, the J end by 2 bases, with 7 bases between. Here the CDR3 DNA reads TGTGCCAGCAGTTTACAGGGGACCTACAATGAGCAGTTCTTC. Its protein product is CASSLQGTYNEQFF.

This chain links TRBV10-2 with TRBJ2-1; D possibly corresponds to TRBD2 (5 bases). Germline V gene sequence: CDR1 WSHSY, CDR2 SAAADI. The CDR3 has 15 residues. Between the trimmed V and J ends, which lost 3 bases and 0 bases, there was a span of 9 bases. The CDR3 reads CASSDLGSSYNEQFF. The CDR3 DNA reads as TGCGCCAGCAGTGATTTGGGGAGCTCCTACAATGAGCAGTTCTTC.

This chain joins TRBV30 and TRBJ2-1; 9 nucleotides match TRBD2. Trimming cost V 4 bases and J 8 bases; bases outside gene matches: 18. The germline V gene has CDR1 GTSNPN and CDR2 SVGIG (reference sequence). CDR3 length: 17 residues. In DNA form, the CDR3 reads TGTGCCTGGAAGGTGGCGGGAGGGCCCCGTGATGTCGATGAGCAGTTCTTC. It codes for CAWKVAGGPRDVDEQFF.

This sequence joins TRBV19 and TRBJ2-3, with 8 bases identical to TRBD1. Germline V gene lookup returns CDR1 LNHDA and CDR2 SQIVND (reference sequence). This CDR3 is 15 amino acids long. J was trimmed by 4 bases and V by 6 bases; bases with no gene match: 9. The CDR3 DNA follows: TGTGCCAGTAGCGACAGGGGTGACAATCCAGATACGCAGTATTTT. Translated, it gives CASSDRGDNPDTQYF.

CDR3 bases: TGTGCCAGCAGCGGGGGACTAGCGGGAAAAAACATTCAGTACTTC. It encodes CASSGGLAGKNIQYF. The chain is built from TRBV9 and TRBJ2-4, with 13 bases lining up with TRBD2. Trimming took 3 bases from V and 4 from J; bases not matched to a gene: 1. Germline V gives CDR1 SGDLS, CDR2 YYNGEE. This CDR3 has 15 amino acids.

This chain connects TRBV29-1 to TRBJ1-1; D uncertain. Trimming removed 3 bases from V and 0 bases from J, with 8 bases in between. Germline CDR1 is SQVTM and CDR2 is ANQGSEA. The CDR3 has 13 amino acids. The CDR3 is CSVDGHMNTEAFF. CDR3 nucleotides: TGCAGCGTTGACGGTCATATGAACACTGAAGCTTTCTTT.

This clone was counted between two and nine times. This rearrangement joins TRBV7-6 to TRBJ2-7; 8 nucleotides align to TRBD1. The CDR3 length is 17 residues. Per the germline V gene, CDR1 is SGHVS and CDR2 is FNYEAQ. J lost 6 bases, V lost 5 bases, and 18 bases had no gene match. The CDR3 DNA reads TGTGCCAGCAGCCCGGGGCGGGCGACAGGGGATCCCTTCGAGCAGTACTTC. Its translation: CASSPGRATGDPFEQYF.

CDR3 amino acids: CASMFASGSKEQYF. As DNA, the CDR3 is TGTGCCAGCATGTTCGCTAGCGGGAGTAAAGAGCAGTACTTC. The chain has TRBV2 and TRBJ2-7; 10 nucleotides align to TRBD2. This CDR3 contains 14 residues. J was trimmed by 7 bases and V by 7 bases; bases with no gene match: 10. The germline V gene has CDR1 SNHLY and CDR2 FYNNEI.

CDR3 sequence (DNA): TGCAGCGTTCCCAGACAGGGGGCGGCCAACACTGAAGCTTTCTTT. Translated: CSVPRQGAANTEAFF. The chain joins TRBV29-1 to TRBJ1-1, with 10 bases identical to TRBD1. With V trimmed by 5 bases and J by 2 bases, 8 bases remained unmatched. Per the germline V gene, CDR1 is SQVTM and CDR2 is ANQGSEA. The CDR3 length is 15 residues.

A single count supports this clone. This chain joins TRBV9 and TRBJ2-2, with TRBD2 matching over 8 bases. Germline V CDR1 and CDR2: SGDLS, YYNGEE. This CDR3 is built from 13 residues. V lost 8 bases and J lost 7; bases outside the gene matches: 7. Here the CDR3 DNA reads TGTGCCAGTTCGGGAGGGCGCGGCGGGGAGCTGTTTTTT. Translated, it gives CASSGGRGGELFF.

The V and J genes are TRBV7-9 and TRBJ2-7; maybe TRBD1 (6 bases). CDR1 is SEHNR, CDR2 FQNEAQ, per germline (reference sequence). V was shortened by 5 bases and J by 3 bases, with 23 bases between the two germline ends. The CDR3 is 17 amino acids. CDR3 in DNA: TGTGCCAGCAGCCCCCCGTTGATCGGACAGTCAGACTACGAGCAGTACTTC. It codes for CASSPPLIGQSDYEQYF.

The V call is TRBV6-6, the J call TRBJ2-3, with TRBD2 as a possible D gene (5 bases). The CDR3 consists of 12 residues. The V end was cut by 8 bases, the J end by 8 bases, with 14 bases between. In germline, CDR1 is MNHNY, CDR2 SVGAGI (reference sequence). CDR3 protein: CASGLASGTQYF. Written as DNA, the CDR3 is TGTGCCAGCGGTCTAGCTTCGGGTACGCAGTATTTT.

The chain has TRBV5-4 and TRBJ2-2; D remains unclear. Germline V gene sequence: CDR1 SGHNT, CDR2 YYREEE (reference sequence). The CDR3 loop spans 15 amino acids. V was pared by 0 bases and J by 1 base, with 7 bases between. Here the CDR3 DNA reads TGTGCCAGCAGCTTGGAACTCCTGAACACCGGGGAGCTGTTTTTT. Protein sequence: CASSLELLNTGELFF.

J is TRBJ1-1 and V is TRBV6-5; the match to TRBD1 covers 8 bases. With V trimmed by 7 bases and J by 4 bases, 5 bases remained unmatched. Per the germline V gene, CDR1 is MNHEY and CDR2 is SVGAGI. The length of the CDR3 is 13 residues. The CDR3 nucleotides read TGTGCCAGCAAATACAGGGGGGGCACTGAAGCTTTCTTT. Residues: CASKYRGGTEAFF.